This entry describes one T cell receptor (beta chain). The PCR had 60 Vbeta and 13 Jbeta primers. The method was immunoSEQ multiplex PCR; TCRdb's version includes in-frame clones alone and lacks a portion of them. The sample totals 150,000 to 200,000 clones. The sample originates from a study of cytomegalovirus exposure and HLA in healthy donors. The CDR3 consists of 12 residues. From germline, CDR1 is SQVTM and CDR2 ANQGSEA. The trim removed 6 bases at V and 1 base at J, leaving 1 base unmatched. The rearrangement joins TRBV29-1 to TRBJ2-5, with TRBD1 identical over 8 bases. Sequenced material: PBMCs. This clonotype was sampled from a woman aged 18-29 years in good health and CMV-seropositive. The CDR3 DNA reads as TGCAGCGTGGACAGGGTCCAAGAGACCCAGTACTTC. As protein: CSVDRVQETQYF.